The 18 T cell receptor beta chains below were found in one sample sequenced in a study of control samples from healthy donors and cancer patients. Profiling relied on immunoSEQ multiplex PCR, and the TCRdb table lists in-frame clones only, not all of them. The sample carries roughly 100,000 clones, about four fifths recorded once. The specimen sequenced was blood. All receptors come from a woman aged 45-59 years in good health.

On this clone: The sample has other DNA sequences that encode this CDR3 too. V usage is TRBV5-1 and J usage is TRBJ2-2, with D unclear. V was clipped by 0 bases and J by 6 bases, with 9 bases between them. The CDR3 is 14 residues long. Germline CDR1 reads SGHRS; CDR2 reads YFSETQ. The CDR3 sequence: CASSLGGGSGELFF. CDR3 DNA: TGCGCCAGCAGCTTGGGAGGTGGATCCGGGGAGCTGTTTTTT.

The chain recombines TRBV9 with TRBJ2-7; 7 bases line up with TRBD1. CDR3 length: 14 amino acids. J was trimmed by 2 bases and V by 0 bases; bases with no gene match: 2. Germline loops: CDR1 SGDLS, CDR2 YYNGEE. The DNA for the CDR3 is TGTGCCAGCAGCGTAGCCGACAGGGCCTACGAGCAGTACTTC. Its protein is CASSVADRAYEQYF.

This chain uses TRBV28 with TRBJ1-1; 7 nucleotides agree with TRBD1. The ends lost 7 bases at V and 0 bases at J; junction bases unmatched: 11. The germline V gene has CDR1 MDHEN and CDR2 SYDVKM. This CDR3 has 16 amino acids. The CDR3 DNA reads as TGTGCCAGCAAAATACAGGGGCCTATCATGAACACTGAAGCTTTCTTT. It yields the protein CASKIQGPIMNTEAFF.

The V and J genes are TRBV2 and TRBJ1-6; unclear D gene. V was clipped by 3 bases and J by 12 bases, with 15 bases between them. The CDR3 spans 14 residues. Germline assignment: CDR1 SNHLY and CDR2 FYNNEI. The CDR3 nucleotides read TGTGCCAGCAGTGAGGCGGGCCCTTTGGGACCCCTCCACTTT. Translation: CASSEAGPLGPLHF.

This chain connects TRBV9 to TRBJ2-1; 9 bases agree with TRBD1. CDR1 and CDR2 from the germline V gene are SGDLS and YYNGEE. The CDR3 consists of 15 residues. The V segment lost 4 bases and the J segment 8 bases; nucleotides outside the gene matches: 10. CDR3 nucleotides: TGTGCCAGCAGCTTCACAGGGGGCGGGATCGATGAGCAGTTCTTC. It translates to CASSFTGGGIDEQFF.

The rearrangement links TRBV4-1 to TRBJ2-7, with D perhaps given as TRBD1 or TRBD2 (6 bases each). Germline-derived CDR1 and CDR2 are MGHRA and YSYEKL. CDR3 length: 13 amino acids. Trimming removed 8 bases from V and 4 bases from J, with 15 bases in between. CDR3 sequence reads: CASGNRGGYEQYF. The DNA for the CDR3 is TGCGCCAGCGGCAATAGAGGGGGGTACGAGCAGTACTTC.

The chain combines TRBV9 with TRBJ2-1, with 12 bases identical to TRBD2. This CDR3 is built from 16 residues. CDR1 is SGDLS, CDR2 YYNGEE, per germline. V was clipped by 0 bases and J by 9 bases; unmatched bases: 7. The CDR3 spells CASSVGASGGAGEQFF. CDR3 nucleotide sequence: TGTGCCAGCAGCGTAGGGGCTAGCGGGGGGGCAGGTGAGCAGTTCTTC. Using reference TRBV9 and TRBJ2-1 for the parts outside the CDR3, the full variable domain is DSGVTQTPKHLITATGQRVTLRCSPRSGDLSVYWYQQSLDQGLQFLIQYYNGEERAKGNILERFSAQQFPDLHSELNLSSLELGDSALYFCASSVGASGGAGEQFFGPGTRLTVL.

This clone appeared a few times. The gene calls are TRBV5-4 and TRBJ1-1; tentatively, D is TRBD1 (6 bases). Trimming pared 0 bases from V and 1 base from J, leaving 13 bases between. From germline, CDR1 is SGHNT and CDR2 YYREEE (reference sequence). The CDR3 is made up of 16 amino acids. The CDR3 here is CASSLAPGTKNTEAFF. The CDR3 DNA follows: TGTGCCAGCAGCTTGGCCCCGGGGACAAAGAACACTGAAGCTTTCTTT. The complete variable domain, with remaining parts taken from reference TRBV5-4 and TRBJ1-1, reads ETGVTQSPTHLIKTRGQQVTLRCSSQSGHNTVSWYQQALGQGPQFIFQYYREEENGRGNFPPRFSGLQFPNYSSELNVNALELDDSALYLCASSLAPGTKNTEAFFGQGTRLTVV.

This rearrangement joins TRBV29-1 to TRBJ2-5; TRBD1 agrees at 8 bases. Germline V gene lookup returns CDR1 SQVTM and CDR2 ANQGSEA. This CDR3 has 11 amino acids. Here the CDR3 DNA reads TGCACGACAGGGGAACAAGAGACCCAGTACTTC. This codes for CTTGEQETQYF.

This rearrangement joins TRBV10-3 to TRBJ2-7, with D unresolved. Germline V gene data show CDR1 as ENHRY and CDR2 as SYGVKD. Trimming left V 7 bases short and J 6 bases short, with 16 bases between. The CDR3 runs to 13 residues. The CDR3 reads CAITQSTVREQYF. The CDR3 DNA sequence: TGTGCCATCACACAGTCAACCGTCCGCGAGCAGTACTTC.

This clone appeared once. This CDR3 is also generated by other DNA sequences in the sample. The rearrangement uses TRBV6-5 and TRBJ1-1, with 9 bases identical to TRBD1. Germline CDR1 and CDR2: MNHEY and SVGAGI. The length of the CDR3 is 12 residues. V was pared by 8 bases and J by 9 bases, with 7 bases of the junction left unmatched. CDR3 residues: CASRRTGEKAFF. DNA of the CDR3: TGTGCCAGCCGCCGGACAGGGGAGAAAGCTTTCTTT.

V usage is TRBV6-2 or TRBV6-3 and J usage is TRBJ2-3; perhaps TRBD1 as D (7 bases). The CDR3 is 15 residues long. With 7 bases removed from V and 4 bases from J, the gap between germline ends came to 18 bases. The germline V gene encodes CDR1 MNHEY and CDR2 SVGEGT. Here the CDR3 reads CASIPRGQGADTQYF. The CDR3, as DNA: TGTGCCAGCATCCCACGGGGGCAGGGGGCAGATACGCAGTATTTT.

J is TRBJ2-7 and V is TRBV7-9; unclear D gene. CDR1 is SEHNR, CDR2 FQNEAQ, per germline (reference sequence). V was clipped by 1 base and J by 5 bases, with 6 bases between them. There are 12 residues in the CDR3. The CDR3 sequence: CASSLGVNEQYF. CDR3 nucleotide sequence: TGTGCCAGCAGCTTAGGGGTCAACGAGCAGTACTTC.

The chain combines TRBV19 with TRBJ2-7; TRBD1 aligns across 8 bases. The CDR3 spans 12 residues. Germline assignment: CDR1 LNHDA and CDR2 SQIVND (reference sequence). Trimming took 10 bases from V and 5 from J; bases not matched to a gene: 7. The CDR3 region has the DNA TGTGCCACTGTGGACAGGGCCCACGAGCAGTACTTC. Translated, it gives CATVDRAHEQYF.

The chain combines TRBV4-3 with TRBJ2-3; D is unresolved. Germline V CDR1 and CDR2: LGHNA, YSLEER. The CDR3 has 18 amino acids. V lost 0 bases, J lost 8 bases, and 24 bases lay in between. The CDR3 protein is CASSQDRVASVGMFTQYF. Written as DNA, the CDR3 is TGCGCCAGCAGCCAAGATCGAGTAGCAAGCGTAGGGATGTTTACGCAGTATTTT.

J is TRBJ1-4 and V is TRBV9, with no clear D. This CDR3 contains 14 residues. Germline values: CDR1 SGDLS, CDR2 YYNGEE. The germline V and J ends were trimmed by 0 bases and 7 bases, with 10 bases remaining between them. The CDR3 protein is CASSVAGVGEKLFF. In nucleotides, the CDR3 is TGTGCCAGCAGCGTAGCTGGGGTCGGTGAAAAACTGTTTTTT.

This rearrangement joins TRBV7-3 to TRBJ1-6; weak D call: TRBD1 (6 bases). The V end lost 4 bases, the J end lost 10 bases, and 17 bases lay between the germline ends. Germline CDR1 is SGHTA and CDR2 is FQGTGA. The CDR3 covers 15 residues. CDR3 bases: TGTGCCAGCAGCTCCATCTCAGGGGCCGGGTCACCCCTCCACTTT. This codes for CASSSISGAGSPLHF. The full variable domain, completed using reference TRBV7-3 and TRBJ1-6, is GAGVSQTPSNKVTEKGKYVELRCDPISGHTALYWYRQSLGQGPEFLIYFQGTGAADDSGLPNDRFFAVRPEGSVSTLKIQRTERGDSAVYLCASSSISGAGSPLHFGNGTRLTVT.

The V gene is TRBV7-9, the J gene TRBJ2-4; D may be TRBD2 (6 bases). There are 15 residues in the CDR3. CDR1 is SEHNR, CDR2 FQNEAQ, per germline (reference sequence). Trimming removed 6 bases from V and 1 base from J, with 13 bases in between. The CDR3 region has the DNA TGTGCCAGCAGTCCCCTCGGAGGGGCCAAAAACATTCAGTACTTC. Encoded protein: CASSPLGGAKNIQYF.